The 25 T cell receptor beta chains below were found in one sample sequenced in a study of T cells expressing NK-cell markers. From its re-call of the 5' RACE reads, TCRdb lists each CDR3 protein once, without DNA. Its listing shows some 600,000 distinct CDR3 sequences. The specimen sequenced was blood T cells: a sorted CD56 or NKG2C T cell subset, CD4+ or CD8+ T cells, or bulk PBMC T cells (not recorded which). Source of these receptors: a man aged 18 to 35 in good health.

V gene TRBV12-3 or TRBV12-4 combines with J gene TRBJ1-2; TCRdb's D call, TRBD1, is unchecked because there is no DNA. The CDR3 runs 13 residues. CDR3 loop: CASRPGSNYGYTF.

The rearrangement links TRBV6-2 or TRBV6-3 to TRBJ2-2; the TCRdb D gene call, TRBD2, has no DNA to confirm it. The CDR3 totals 17 residues. Germline CDR1 is MNHEY and CDR2 is SVGEGT. CDR3 loop: CASSSSSGSLNTGELFF.

The chain joins TRBV2 to TRBJ2-7; without DNA, the TCRdb call of TRBD1 cannot be checked. CDR3 length equals 11 residues. Germline V lookup: CDR1 SNHLY, CDR2 FYNNEI. This CDR3 is CASSLQGGKYF. Looking up the rest from reference TRBV2 and TRBJ2-7 gives the full variable domain: EPEVTQTPSHQVTQMGQEVILRCVPISNHLYFYWYRQILGQKVEFLVSFYNNEISEKSEIFDDQFSVERPDGSNFTLKIRSTKLEDSAMYFCASSLQGGKYFGPGTRLTVT.

The J gene is TRBJ2-1, the V gene TRBV5-1; TCRdb's D call, TRBD2, is unchecked because there is no DNA. This CDR3 comprises 18 residues. Germline CDR1 reads SGHRS; CDR2 reads YFSETQ. The CDR3: CASSLGAPGSGRASEQFF. The full variable domain, rest sourced from reference TRBV5-1 and TRBJ2-1, is KAGVTQTPRYLIKTRGQQVTLSCSPISGHRSVSWYQQTPGQGLQFLFEYFSETQRNKGNFPGRFSGRQFSNSRSEMNVSTLELGDSALYLCASSLGAPGSGRASEQFFGPGTRLTVL.

Here the CDR3 reads CASSWDSGANVLTF. The chain uses TRBV12-3 or TRBV12-4 and TRBJ2-6. This CDR3 contains 14 residues.

This chain connects TRBV11-2 to TRBJ2-1; TCRdb reports TRBD2, a call that lacks DNA to check it against. The CDR3 contains 16 residues. The germline V gene encodes CDR1 SGHAT and CDR2 FQNNGV. The CDR3 protein is CASSLAFREGYNEQFF.

This rearrangement joins TRBV10-3 to TRBJ2-5; with no DNA, the TCRdb D assignment of TRBD2 cannot be verified. The CDR3 length is 17 residues. Looked up from germline, CDR1 is ENHRY and CDR2 is SYGVKD. The CDR3 here is CAISEILAGGRQETQYF.

CDR3 amino acids: CASSSGTGVYANTGELFF. This chain uses TRBV5-6 with TRBJ2-2; the D gene TCRdb calls, TRBD1, cannot be checked with no DNA. The CDR3 has 18 amino acids. The germline CDR1 and CDR2 sequences are SGHDT and YYEEEE.

The V and J genes are TRBV7-8 and TRBJ2-7; without DNA, the TCRdb call of TRBD2 cannot be checked. Germline V gives CDR1 SGHVS, CDR2 FQNEAQ. The CDR3 sequence is 17 residues long. Here the CDR3 reads CASSLTILAGVSYEQYF.

The chain is built from TRBV29-1 and TRBJ1-1. The CDR3 covers 11 residues. The germline V gene has CDR1 SQVTM and CDR2 ANQGSEA. The CDR3 here is CSVEKETEAFF.

This chain connects TRBV5-1 to TRBJ2-3; TCRdb returns TRBD1, unconfirmable since there is no DNA. The CDR3 has 13 amino acids. Germline values: CDR1 SGHRS, CDR2 YFSETQ. The CDR3: CASTGESTDTQYF.

This chain joins TRBV5-1 and TRBJ2-3; the TRBD2 assignment by TCRdb is unverifiable without DNA. Looked up from germline, CDR1 is SGHRS and CDR2 is YFSETQ. CDR3 length: 15 amino acids. The CDR3 is CASSLRAGEADTQYF.

The chain employs TRBV15 and TRBJ2-4; TCRdb indicates TRBD1, and absent DNA this call remains unverified. The germline gives CDR1 LNHNV, CDR2 YYDKDF (reference sequence). This CDR3 has 14 amino acids. The CDR3 here is CASSTGEGKNIQYF.

The chain employs TRBV20-1 and TRBJ2-6; TCRdb designates TRBD1, a call that cannot be tested without DNA. Germline values: CDR1 DFQATT, CDR2 SNEGSKA (reference sequence). The CDR3 consists of 14 residues. The CDR3 spells CSAEQGDGANVLTF.

The chain joins TRBV20-1 to TRBJ1-5; TCRdb lists TRBD1, though no DNA is available to test this call. There are 15 residues in the CDR3. Looked up from germline, CDR1 is DFQATT and CDR2 is SNEGSKA (reference sequence). The CDR3 is CSASTQGRWGQPQHF.

The CDR3 here is CASSFSGTMANEQFF. The V call is TRBV5-1, the J call TRBJ2-1; TCRdb designates TRBD2, a call that cannot be tested without DNA. CDR3 length: 15 amino acids. The germline V gene has CDR1 SGHRS and CDR2 YFSETQ.

The chain joins TRBV6-5 to TRBJ2-2; TCRdb's D gene call, TRBD1, goes unchecked for lack of DNA. The CDR3 consists of 15 residues. The V gene's germline CDR1 is MNHEY and CDR2 SVGAGI. CDR3 sequence reads: CASSYSPGRVGELFF.

The gene calls are TRBV10-3 and TRBJ2-2; the TCRdb D gene call, TRBD2, has no DNA to confirm it. The germline CDR1 and CDR2 sequences are ENHRY and SYGVKD. CDR3 size: 14 residues. CDR3 protein: CATGTSGYTGELFF.

The chain links TRBV5-6 to TRBJ2-1; there is no DNA to check the TCRdb D call of TRBD2. There are 17 residues in the CDR3. CDR1 SGHDT and CDR2 YYEEEE come from the germline V gene. The CDR3 loop is CASSALTGTSGRDEQFF. The full variable domain, rest sourced from reference TRBV5-6 and TRBJ2-1, is DAGVTQSPTHLIKTRGQQVTLRCSPKSGHDTVSWYQQALGQGPQFIFQYYEEEERQRGNFPDRFSGHQFPNYSSELNVNALLLGDSALYLCASSALTGTSGRDEQFFGPGTRLTVL.

The chain carries TRBV11-1 and TRBJ2-3; lacking DNA, the TRBD1 call made by TCRdb goes unchecked. In germline, CDR1 is SGHAT, CDR2 FQDESV (reference sequence). This CDR3 comprises 14 residues. This chain's CDR3 is CASSLGQVSDTQYF.

V usage is TRBV2 and J usage is TRBJ2-3; there is no DNA to check the TCRdb D call of TRBD2. The CDR3 contains 16 residues. Germline CDR1 reads SNHLY; CDR2 reads FYNNEI. CDR3 amino acids: CASSEAPGGPGDTQYF.

This sequence joins TRBV4-3 and TRBJ1-1; TCRdb's D call of TRBD1 is untestable without DNA. This CDR3 is 18 amino acids long. CDR1 LGHNA and CDR2 YSLEER come from the germline V gene. CDR3 amino acids: CASSQDRGGTGTGTEAFF.

The rearrangement links TRBV29-1 to TRBJ2-4; the D gene TCRdb calls, TRBD1, cannot be checked with no DNA. Germline CDR1 and CDR2: SQVTM and ANQGSEA. The CDR3 is made up of 14 amino acids. CDR3 protein: CSVMGQASKNIQYF.

This chain links TRBV20-1 with TRBJ2-3; the D call from TCRdb, TRBD2, cannot be confirmed without DNA. Germline V CDR1 and CDR2: DFQATT, SNEGSKA (reference sequence). CDR3 length: 16 residues. The CDR3 protein is CSARVLAGPSTDTQYF.

This rearrangement joins TRBV2 to TRBJ2-1; the TCRdb call, TRBD1, lacks DNA for checking. This CDR3 has 14 amino acids. Germline V gives CDR1 SNHLY, CDR2 FYNNEI. The CDR3 loop reads CASALDRAYNEQFF.